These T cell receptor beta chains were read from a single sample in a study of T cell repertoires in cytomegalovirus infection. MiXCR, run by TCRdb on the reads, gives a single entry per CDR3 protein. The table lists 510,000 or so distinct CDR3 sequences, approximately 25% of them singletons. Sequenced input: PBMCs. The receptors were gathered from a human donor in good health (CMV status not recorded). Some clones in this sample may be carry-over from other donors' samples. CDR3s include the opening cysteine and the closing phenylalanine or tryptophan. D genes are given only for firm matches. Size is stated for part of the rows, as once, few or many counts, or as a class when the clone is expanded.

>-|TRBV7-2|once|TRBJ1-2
CASTGVEANYGYTF
TGTGCCAGCACCGGGGTAGAGGCTAACTATGGCTACACCTTC
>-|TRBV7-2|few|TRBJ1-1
CASSLAGSAWRAFF
TGTGCCAGCAGCTTAGCTGGGTCGGCATGGAGAGCTTTCTTT
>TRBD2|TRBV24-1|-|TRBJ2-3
CATGGGVDTQYF
TGTGCCACCGGCGGGGGGGTAGATACGCAGTATTTT
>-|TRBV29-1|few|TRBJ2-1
CSVEVSGDEQFF
TGCAGCGTTGAAGTCTCCGGCGATGAGCAGTTCTTC
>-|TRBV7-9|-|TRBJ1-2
CASTEVTGYTF
TGTGCCAGTACGGAGGTCACTGGCTACACCTTC
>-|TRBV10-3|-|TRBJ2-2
CAISVRNTGELFF
TGTGCCATCAGTGTTCGGAACACCGGGGAGCTGTTTTTT
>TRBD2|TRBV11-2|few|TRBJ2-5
CASSLTSGLETQYF
TGTGCCAGCAGCCTTACTAGCGGACTAGAGACCCAGTACTTC
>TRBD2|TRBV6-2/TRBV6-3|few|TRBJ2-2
CASSYSSSGGGELFF
TGTGCCAGCAGTTACTCTTCTAGCGGAGGCGGGGAGCTGTTTTTT
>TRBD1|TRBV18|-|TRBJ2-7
CASLGQGLGEQYF
TGTGCCAGCCTGGGACAGGGTCTGGGGGAGCAGTACTTC
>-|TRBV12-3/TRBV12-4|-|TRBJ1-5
CASNAKPDPAAQPQHF
TGTGCCAGCAATGCGAAGCCGGACCCGGCGGCCCAGCCCCAGCATTTT
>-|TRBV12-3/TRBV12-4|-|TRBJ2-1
CASSSTDNEQFF
TGTGCCAGCAGTTCGACGGATAATGAGCAGTTCTTC
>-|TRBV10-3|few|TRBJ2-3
CAIAQGSKITDTQYF
TGTGCCATAGCGCAGGGAAGTAAAATAACAGATACGCAGTATTTT
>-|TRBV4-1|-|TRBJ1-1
CASSQEWVNTEAFF
TGCGCCAGCAGCCAAGAATGGGTTAACACTGAAGCTTTCTTT
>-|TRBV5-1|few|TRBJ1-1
CASSPGTRENTEAFF
TGCGCCAGCAGCCCGGGGACTAGGGAGAACACTGAAGCTTTCTTT
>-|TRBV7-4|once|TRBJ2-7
CASSLGQVKYEQYF
TGTGCCAGCAGCTTAGGACAGGTGAAGTACGAGCAGTACTTC
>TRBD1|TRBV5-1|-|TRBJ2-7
CASSLAETGTYEQYF
TGCGCCAGCAGCTTGGCCGAGACAGGGACCTACGAGCAGTACTTC
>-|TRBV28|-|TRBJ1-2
CASSPDRGAWGYTF
TGTGCCAGCAGTCCCGATCGGGGGGCGTGGGGCTACACCTTC
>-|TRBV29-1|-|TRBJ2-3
CSVRRTSTDTQYF
TGCAGCGTTCGTCGGACTTCGACAGATACGCAGTATTTT
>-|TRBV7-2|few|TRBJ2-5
CASSPGGTTETQYF
TGTGCCAGCAGCCCCGGAGGAACTACAGAGACCCAGTACTTC
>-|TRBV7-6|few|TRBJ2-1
CASSLGELVVADEQFF
TGTGCCAGCAGCTTAGGGGAGCTAGTCGTGGCAGATGAGCAGTTCTTC
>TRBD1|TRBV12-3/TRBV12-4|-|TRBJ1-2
CASSLIQGPGYTF
TGTGCCAGCAGTTTGATACAGGGGCCCGGCTACACCTTC
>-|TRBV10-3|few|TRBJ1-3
CAISESIWREQHSGNTIYF
TGTGCCATCAGTGAGTCGATTTGGCGGGAGCAGCACTCTGGAAACACCATATATTTT
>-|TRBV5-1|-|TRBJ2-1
CASSDWTAYNEQFF
TGCGCCAGCAGCGACTGGACAGCCTACAATGAGCAGTTCTTC
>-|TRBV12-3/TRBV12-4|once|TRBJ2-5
CASSSDTLGETQYF
TGTGCCAGCAGTTCCGACACCCTGGGAGAGACCCAGTACTTC
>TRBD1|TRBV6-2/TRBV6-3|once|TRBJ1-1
CASSYMTGMNTEAFF
TGTGCCAGCAGTTATATGACAGGGATGAACACTGAAGCTTTCTTT
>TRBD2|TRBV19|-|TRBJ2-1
CASSILGTSGRQFF
TGTGCCAGTAGTATATTGGGGACTAGCGGGAGACAGTTCTTC
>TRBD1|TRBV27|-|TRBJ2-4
CASSPQGTGSQNIQYF
TGTGCCAGCAGTCCGCAAGGGACAGGGAGTCAAAACATTCAGTACTTC
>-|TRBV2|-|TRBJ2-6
CASRSLEANVLTF
TGTGCCAGCAGGTCTCTGGAGGCCAACGTCCTGACTTTC
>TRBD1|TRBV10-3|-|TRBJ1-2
CAISVDREGYGYTF
TGTGCCATCAGTGTGGACAGGGAGGGGTATGGCTACACCTTC
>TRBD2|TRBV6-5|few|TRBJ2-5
CASRKTGRAETQYF
TGTGCCAGCAGGAAGACCGGGAGGGCGGAGACCCAGTACTTC
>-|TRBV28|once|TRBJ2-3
CASSLAGPTSTDTQYF
TGTGCCAGCAGTTTGGCAGGGCCTACTAGCACAGATACGCAGTATTTT
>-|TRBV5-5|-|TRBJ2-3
CASSLASGITDTQYF
TGTGCCAGCAGCTTGGCCAGCGGAATCACAGATACGCAGTATTTT
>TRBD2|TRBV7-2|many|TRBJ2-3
CASRIAGTSSTDTQYF
TGTGCCAGCAGGATAGCGGGCACCTCTAGCACAGATACGCAGTATTTT
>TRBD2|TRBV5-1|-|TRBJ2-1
CASSLEVAGGDGNEQFF
TGCGCCAGCAGCTTGGAGGTAGCGGGAGGGGACGGGAATGAGCAGTTCTTC
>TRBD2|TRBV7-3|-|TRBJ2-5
CASSTSGRGETQYF
TGTGCCAGCAGCACTAGCGGGAGAGGGGAGACCCAGTACTTC
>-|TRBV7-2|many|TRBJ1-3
CASSLAGGSSSGNTIYF
TGTGCCAGCAGCTTAGCTGGCGGTTCAAGCTCTGGAAACACCATATATTTT
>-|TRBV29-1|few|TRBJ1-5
CSGEGRGRNFGYQPQHF
TGCAGCGGGGAGGGACGAGGGAGAAATTTTGGCTATCAGCCCCAGCATTTT
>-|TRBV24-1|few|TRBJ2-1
CATSDLYGGNEQFF
TGTGCCACCAGTGATTTGTACGGGGGCAATGAGCAGTTCTTC
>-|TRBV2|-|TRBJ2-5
CASSEHETQYF
TGTGCCAGCAGTGAACACGAGACCCAGTACTTC
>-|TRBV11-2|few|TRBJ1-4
CASSQGSATNEKLFF
TGTGCCAGCAGTCAAGGGAGTGCAACTAATGAAAAACTGTTTTTT
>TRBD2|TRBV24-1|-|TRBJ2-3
CATSVGLAGGADTQYF
TGTGCCACCAGTGTCGGACTAGCGGGAGGGGCAGATACGCAGTATTTT
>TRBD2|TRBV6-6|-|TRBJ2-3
CASSYYGGTDTQYF
TGTGCCAGCAGTTATTACGGGGGGACAGATACGCAGTATTTT
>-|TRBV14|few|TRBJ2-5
CASSHRRQVRGETQYF
TGTGCCAGCAGCCACAGGAGACAGGTCCGGGGAGAGACCCAGTACTTC
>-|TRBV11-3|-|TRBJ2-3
CASSPRGDTDTQYF
TGTGCCAGCAGCCCGCGAGGCGACACAGATACGCAGTATTTT
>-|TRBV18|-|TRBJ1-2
CASSVRGSGRSPDGYTF
TGTGCCAGCTCAGTTAGGGGATCAGGAAGATCTCCTGATGGCTACACCTTC
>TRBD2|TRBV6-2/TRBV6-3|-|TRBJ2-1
CATKGRGLARNEQFF
TGTGCCACCAAAGGGAGGGGTCTAGCACGCAATGAGCAGTTCTTC
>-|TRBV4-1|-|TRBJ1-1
CASSQAGWTEAFF
TGCGCCAGCAGCCAAGCAGGGTGGACTGAAGCTTTCTTT
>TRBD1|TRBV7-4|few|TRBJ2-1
CASSRGTGAYNEQFF
TGTGCCAGCAGCCGCGGGACAGGGGCCTACAATGAGCAGTTCTTC
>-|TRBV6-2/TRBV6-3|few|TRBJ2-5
CASSYSGLKETQYF
TGTGCCAGCAGTTACTCTGGGCTGAAAGAGACCCAGTACTTC
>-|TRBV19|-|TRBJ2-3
CASSIDPIGDTQYF
TGTGCCAGTAGTATAGATCCGATCGGAGATACGCAGTATTTT
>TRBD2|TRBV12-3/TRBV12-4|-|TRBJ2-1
CASSFVHALAGSYNEQFF
TGTGCCAGCAGTTTCGTCCACGCCCTAGCGGGCTCCTACAATGAGCAGTTCTTC
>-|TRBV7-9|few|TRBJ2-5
CASSFGRDQETQYF
TGTGCCAGCAGCTTCGGACGGGACCAAGAGACCCAGTACTTC